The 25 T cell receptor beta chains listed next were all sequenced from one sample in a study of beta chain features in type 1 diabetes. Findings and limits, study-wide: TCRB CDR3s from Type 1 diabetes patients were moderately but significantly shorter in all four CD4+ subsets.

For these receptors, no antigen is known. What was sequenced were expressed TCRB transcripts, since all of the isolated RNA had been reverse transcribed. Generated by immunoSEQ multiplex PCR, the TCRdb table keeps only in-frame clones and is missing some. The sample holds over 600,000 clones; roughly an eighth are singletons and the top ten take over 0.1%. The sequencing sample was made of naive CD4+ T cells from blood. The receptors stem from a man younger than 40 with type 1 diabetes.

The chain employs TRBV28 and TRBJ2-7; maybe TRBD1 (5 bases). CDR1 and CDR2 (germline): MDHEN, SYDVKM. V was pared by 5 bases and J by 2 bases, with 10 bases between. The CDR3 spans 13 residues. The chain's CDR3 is CASSTGIPYEQYF. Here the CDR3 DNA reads TGTGCCAGCAGTACAGGTATCCCCTACGAGCAGTACTTC.

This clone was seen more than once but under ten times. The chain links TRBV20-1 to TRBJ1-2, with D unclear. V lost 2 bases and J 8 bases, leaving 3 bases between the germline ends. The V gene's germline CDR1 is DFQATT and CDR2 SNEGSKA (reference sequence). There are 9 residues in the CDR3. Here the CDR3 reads CSARRGYTF. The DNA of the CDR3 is TGCAGTGCTAGAAGGGGCTACACCTTC.

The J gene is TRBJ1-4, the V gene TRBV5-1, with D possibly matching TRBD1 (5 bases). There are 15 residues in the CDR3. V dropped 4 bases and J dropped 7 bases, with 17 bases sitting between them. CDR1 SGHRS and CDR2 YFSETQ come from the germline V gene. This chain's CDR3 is CASSPSGGIPEKLFF. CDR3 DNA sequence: TGCGCCAGCAGCCCCAGTGGGGGAATACCTGAAAAACTGTTTTTT.

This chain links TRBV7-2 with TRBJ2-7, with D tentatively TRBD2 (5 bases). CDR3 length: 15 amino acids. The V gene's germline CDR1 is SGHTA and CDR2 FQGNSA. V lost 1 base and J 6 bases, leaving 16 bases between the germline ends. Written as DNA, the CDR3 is TGTGCCAGCAGCTTAGTAGCAGCCGGGATTTCCGAGCAGTACTTC. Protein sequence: CASSLVAAGISEQYF.

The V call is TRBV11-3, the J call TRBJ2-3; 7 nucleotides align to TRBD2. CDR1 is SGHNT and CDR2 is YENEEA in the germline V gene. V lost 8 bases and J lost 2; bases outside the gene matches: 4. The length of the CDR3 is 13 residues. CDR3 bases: TGTGCCAGCGGGCGGGGGATCACAGATACGCAGTATTTT. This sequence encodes CASGRGITDTQYF.

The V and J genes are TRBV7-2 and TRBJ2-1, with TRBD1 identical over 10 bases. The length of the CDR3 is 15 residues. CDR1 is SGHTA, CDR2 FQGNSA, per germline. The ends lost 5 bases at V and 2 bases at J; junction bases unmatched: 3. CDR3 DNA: TGTGCCAGCAGCACCGGGACAGGGGCCTACAATGAGCAGTTCTTC. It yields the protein CASSTGTGAYNEQFF. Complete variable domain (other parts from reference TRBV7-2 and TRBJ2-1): GAGVSQSPSNKVTEKGKDVELRCDPISGHTALYWYRQSLGQGLEFLIYFQGNSAPDKSGLPSDRFSAERTGGSVSTLTIQRTQQEDSAVYLCASSTGTGAYNEQFFGPGTRLTVL.

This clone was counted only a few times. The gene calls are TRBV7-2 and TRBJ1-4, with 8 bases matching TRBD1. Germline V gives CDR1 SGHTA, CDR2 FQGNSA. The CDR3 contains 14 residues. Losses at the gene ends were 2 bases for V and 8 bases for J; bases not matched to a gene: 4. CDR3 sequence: CASSLQGAEEKLFF. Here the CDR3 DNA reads TGTGCCAGCAGCTTACAGGGGGCGGAAGAAAAACTGTTTTTT.

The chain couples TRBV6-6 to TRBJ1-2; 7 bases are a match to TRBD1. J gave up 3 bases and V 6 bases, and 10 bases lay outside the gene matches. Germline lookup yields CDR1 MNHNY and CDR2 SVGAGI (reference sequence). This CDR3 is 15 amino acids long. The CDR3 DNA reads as TGTGCCAGCAGGCCCCGTTCAGGGGGAGACTATGGCTACACCTTC. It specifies CASRPRSGGDYGYTF.

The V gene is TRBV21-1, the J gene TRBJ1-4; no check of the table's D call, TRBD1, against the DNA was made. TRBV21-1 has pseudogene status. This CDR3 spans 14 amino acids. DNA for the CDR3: TGTGCCAGCACACAGGGGCGACCTAATGAAAAACTGTTTTTT. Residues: CASTQGRPNEKLFF.

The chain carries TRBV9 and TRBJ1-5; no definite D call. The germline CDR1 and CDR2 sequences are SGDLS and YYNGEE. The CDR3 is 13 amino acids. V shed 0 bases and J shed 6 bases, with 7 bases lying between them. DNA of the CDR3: TGTGCCAGCAGCGTAGCGGGTCGTCAGCCCCAGCATTTT. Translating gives CASSVAGRQPQHF.

The CDR3 protein is CATLDRASYEQYF. The CDR3 DNA sequence: TGTGCCACCCTGGACAGGGCGTCCTACGAGCAGTACTTC. The rearrangement uses TRBV19 and TRBJ2-7; 8 nucleotides match TRBD1. Losses at the gene ends were 10 bases for V and 1 base for J; bases not matched to a gene: 6. Germline CDR1 reads LNHDA; CDR2 reads SQIVND (reference sequence). There are 13 residues in the CDR3.

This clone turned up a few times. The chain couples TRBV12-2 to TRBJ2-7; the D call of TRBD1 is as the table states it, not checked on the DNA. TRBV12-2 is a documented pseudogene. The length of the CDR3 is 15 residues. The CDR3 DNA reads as TGTGCAAGTCGCTTGACCAAGGACAGGGAGTACGAGCAGTACTTC. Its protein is CASRLTKDREYEQYF.

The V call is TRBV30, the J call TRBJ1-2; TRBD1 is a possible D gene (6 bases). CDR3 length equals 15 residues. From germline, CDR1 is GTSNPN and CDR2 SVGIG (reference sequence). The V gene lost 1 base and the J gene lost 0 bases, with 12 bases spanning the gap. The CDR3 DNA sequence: TGTGCCTGGAGTGGGAGACAGGACGCTAACTATGGCTACACCTTC. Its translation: CAWSGRQDANYGYTF.

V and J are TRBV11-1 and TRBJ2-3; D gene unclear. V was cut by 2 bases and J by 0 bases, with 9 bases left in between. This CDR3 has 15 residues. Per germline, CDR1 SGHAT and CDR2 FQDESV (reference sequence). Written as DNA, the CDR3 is TGTGCCAGCAGCTTAAACGGGCCCAGCACAGATACGCAGTATTTT. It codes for CASSLNGPSTDTQYF.

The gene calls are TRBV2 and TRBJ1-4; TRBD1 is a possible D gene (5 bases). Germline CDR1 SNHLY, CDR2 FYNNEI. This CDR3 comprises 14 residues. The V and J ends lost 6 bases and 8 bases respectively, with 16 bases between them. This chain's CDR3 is CASRLLGRGEKLFF. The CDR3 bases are TGTGCCAGCAGATTGTTGGGGCGTGGGGAAAAACTGTTTTTT.

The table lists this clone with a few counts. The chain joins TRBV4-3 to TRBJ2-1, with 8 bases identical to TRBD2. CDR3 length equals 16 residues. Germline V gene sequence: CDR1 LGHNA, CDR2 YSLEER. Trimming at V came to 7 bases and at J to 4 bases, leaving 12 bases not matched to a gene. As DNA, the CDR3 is TGCGCCAGCACCCCCCAATTCGGGGGGGAATACAATGAGCAGTTCTTC. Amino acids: CASTPQFGGEYNEQFF.

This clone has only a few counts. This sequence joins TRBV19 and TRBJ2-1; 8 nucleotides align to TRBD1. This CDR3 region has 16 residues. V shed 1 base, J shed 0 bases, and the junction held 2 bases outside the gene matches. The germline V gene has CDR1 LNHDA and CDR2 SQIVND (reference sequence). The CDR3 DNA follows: TGTGCCAGTAGTATAGGCGGACAGGGCTCCTACAATGAGCAGTTCTTC. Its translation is CASSIGGQGSYNEQFF.

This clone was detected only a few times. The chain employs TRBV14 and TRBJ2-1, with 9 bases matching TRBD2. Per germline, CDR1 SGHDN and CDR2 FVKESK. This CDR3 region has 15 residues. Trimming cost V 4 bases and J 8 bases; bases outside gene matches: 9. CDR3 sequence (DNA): TGTGCCAGCAGCCCGGGACTAGCCCCTTGGGATGAGCAGTTCTTC. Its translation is CASSPGLAPWDEQFF. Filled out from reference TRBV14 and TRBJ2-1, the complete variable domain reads EAGVTQFPSHSVIEKGQTVTLRCDPISGHDNLYWYRRVMGKEIKFLLHFVKESKQDESGMPNNRFLAERTGGTYSTLKVQPAELEDSGVYFCASSPGLAPWDEQFFGPGTRLTVL.

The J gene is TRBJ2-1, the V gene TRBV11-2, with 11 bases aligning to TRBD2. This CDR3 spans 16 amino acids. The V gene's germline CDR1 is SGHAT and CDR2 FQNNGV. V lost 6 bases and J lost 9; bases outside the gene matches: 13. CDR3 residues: CASSSYSGGADGEQFF. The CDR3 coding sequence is TGTGCCAGCAGTTCCTATAGCGGGGGGGCCGATGGTGAGCAGTTCTTC.

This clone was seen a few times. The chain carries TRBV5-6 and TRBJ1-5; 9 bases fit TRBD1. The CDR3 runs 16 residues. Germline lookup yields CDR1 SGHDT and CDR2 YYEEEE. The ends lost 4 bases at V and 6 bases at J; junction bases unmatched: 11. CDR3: CASSRRLDRGSQPQHF. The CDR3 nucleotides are TGTGCCAGCAGCCGACGCCTGGACAGGGGTAGTCAGCCCCAGCATTTT.

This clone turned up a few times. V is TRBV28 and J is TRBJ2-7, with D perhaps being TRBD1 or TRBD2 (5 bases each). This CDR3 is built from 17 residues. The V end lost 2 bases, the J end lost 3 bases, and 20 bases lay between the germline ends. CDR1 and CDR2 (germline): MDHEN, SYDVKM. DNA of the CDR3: TGTGCCAGCAGTTTAGGGGGACGGTTCCCCCGGGGCTACGAGCAGTACTTC. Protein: CASSLGGRFPRGYEQYF. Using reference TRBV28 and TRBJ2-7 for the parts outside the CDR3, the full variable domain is DVKVTQSSRYLVKRTGEKVFLECVQDMDHENMFWYRQDPGLGLRLIYFSYDVKMKEKGDIPEGYSVSREKKERFSLILESASTNQTSMYLCASSLGGRFPRGYEQYFGPGTRLTVT.

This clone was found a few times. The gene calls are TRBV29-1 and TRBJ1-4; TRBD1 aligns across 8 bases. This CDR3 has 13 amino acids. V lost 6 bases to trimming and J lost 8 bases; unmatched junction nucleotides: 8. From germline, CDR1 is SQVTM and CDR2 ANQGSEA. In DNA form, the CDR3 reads TGCAGCGTGGAGGGACAGGTGGGAGAAAAACTGTTTTTT. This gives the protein CSVEGQVGEKLFF. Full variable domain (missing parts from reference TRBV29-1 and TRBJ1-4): SAVISQKPSRDICQRGTSLTIQCQVDSQVTMMFWYRQQPGQSLTLIATANQGSEATYESGFVIDKFPISRPNLTFSTLTVSNMSPEDSSIYLCSVEGQVGEKLFFGSGTQLSVL.

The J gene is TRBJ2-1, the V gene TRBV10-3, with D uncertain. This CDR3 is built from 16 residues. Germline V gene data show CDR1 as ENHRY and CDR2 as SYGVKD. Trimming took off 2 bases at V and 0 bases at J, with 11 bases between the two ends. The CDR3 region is CAISEAGKSSYNEQFF. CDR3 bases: TGTGCCATCAGTGAGGCTGGTAAGAGCTCCTACAATGAGCAGTTCTTC.

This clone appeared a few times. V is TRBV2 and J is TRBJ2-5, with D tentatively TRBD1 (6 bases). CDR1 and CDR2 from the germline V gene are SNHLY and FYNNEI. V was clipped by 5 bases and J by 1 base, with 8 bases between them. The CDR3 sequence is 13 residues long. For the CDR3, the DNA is TGTGCCAGCAGTACGACAGGCCAAGAGACCCAGTACTTC. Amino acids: CASSTTGQETQYF. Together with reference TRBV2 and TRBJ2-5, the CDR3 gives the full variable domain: EPEVTQTPSHQVTQMGQEVILRCVPISNHLYFYWYRQILGQKVEFLVSFYNNEISEKSEIFDDQFSVERPDGSNFTLKIRSTKLEDSAMYFCASSTTGQETQYFGPGTRLLVL.

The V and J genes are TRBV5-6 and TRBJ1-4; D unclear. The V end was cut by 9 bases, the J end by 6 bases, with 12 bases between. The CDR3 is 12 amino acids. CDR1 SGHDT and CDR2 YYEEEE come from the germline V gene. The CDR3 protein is CATYYPDEKLFF. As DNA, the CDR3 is TGTGCCACCTACTACCCAGATGAAAAACTGTTTTTT.